One TCR beta chain is described in this entry. What it binds is unknown. This record belongs to a study of cytomegalovirus exposure and HLA in healthy donors. Study at large: As an earlier analysis found, around 190 million T cells yielded fewer than 130 million unique TCR beta sequences. Findings of the study overall: Analysis was carried out at a later point, and it linked a missense DCLRE1C variant to TCR beta V- and J-gene trimming.

PCR was performed using 60 Vbeta and 13 Jbeta primers. This table comes from immunoSEQ multiplex PCR, and its TCRdb copy is limited to in-frame clones, with some not included. The sample includes a few hundred thousand clones, 83% of them seen just once. The V and J ends lost 7 bases and 5 bases, in that order; junction bases with no gene match: 7. This CDR3 has 13 amino acids. CDR1 is MNHNY, CDR2 SVGAGI, per germline (reference sequence). The sequence came from a girl aged 5-17 years in good health and CMV-seronegative. The chain recombines TRBV6-6 with TRBJ1-2, with 7 bases identical to TRBD1. Sequencing used PBMCs. The CDR3: CASTDRNPYGYTF. CDR3 DNA: TGTGCCAGCACGGACAGGAACCCTTATGGCTACACCTTC.